This T cell receptor (beta chain) was captured by sequencing in a study of neoadjuvant nivolumab and ipilimumab in lung cancer (dated by TCRdb to the early 2020s). At the level of the whole study: In the NEOSTAR trial, nivolumab was administered intravenously at 3 mg/kg on days 1, 15 and 29, and the combination arm also received ipilimumab 1 mg/kg on day 1 only. For each study arm, the primary endpoint of the trial was the rate of major pathologic response (MPR) in the intention-to-treat population. A total of around 45 patients with operable NSCLC were treated in the trial, with roughly 23 randomized to nivolumab monotherapy and roughly 20 randomized to nivolumab plus ipilimumab. TCR repertoires were compared between pretherapy (baseline) peripheral blood and tumors resected at surgery after neoadjuvant immune checkpoint blockade. Matched pretherapy and resected tumor pairs were analyzed from seven patients, of whom four had been treated with nivolumab and three with nivolumab plus ipilimumab.

About this clone itself: This clone's antigen is unknown. No base quality values were provided; no much bigger clone lies one nucleotide off.

The time point label, as the study defines it: pretherapy, before neoadjuvant immune checkpoint inhibitors. The samples were taken from NEOSTAR, a phase 2 randomized trial in operable NSCLC that tested neoadjuvant nivolumab or nivolumab plus ipilimumab, followed by surgery. The paper as a whole reports these results and caveats: No significant correlation was found between TCR clonality and pathologic tumor regression, and only a single major-pathologic-response sample was available for the analysis of TCR clonality versus pathologic tumor regression. A positive correlation was observed between pretherapy blood TCR richness and richness in tumors resected after neoadjuvant therapy (Spearman R ~ 0.8). TCR richness and clonality were greater in resected tumors than in tumor-adjacent uninvolved lung, and increases were seen in more dual-therapy-treated tumors. TCR sequencing was performed in a small number of samples. From pretherapy to surgery, increases in tumor T-cell richness and clonality were observed in three of three dual-therapy tumors but in only two of four nivolumab-treated tumors.

The germline ends are 11 bases apart after V is trimmed by 2 bases and J by 0 bases. The germline V gene encodes CDR1 SGHAT and CDR2 FQNNGV. The CDR3, from cysteine to phenylalanine, totals 16 residues. The only DNA kept is the CDR3, 48 bases in frame from the first base. The method behind the library was the immunoSEQ multiplex PCR assay. As for how the authors treated the data: Repertoires were summarized by richness and clonality, and significantly expanded and contracted clones were identified between pre- and post-therapy samples. The source is immuneACCESS, and TCRdb retained only in-frame sequences with V and J called. Part of the clones is not carried over; for the studies checked, unresolved V genes explain less than half of this, and the remainder is unexplained. V and J calls and clone size are as listed in that table; D and trimming were resolved from the DNA. Recorded for this sample are 24,000 or so clones; 80% of them occurred a single time. The leading ten clones occupy around 5.7% of the sample.

Sample: peripheral blood, taken before neoadjuvant nivolumab, alone or with ipilimumab. The rearranged segments are TRBV11-2 and TRBJ1-3; there is no confident call for the D gene. This receptor was taken from an adult with non-small cell lung cancer. The nucleotides read TGTGCCAGCAGCTTACGAATGGGCAGCTCTGGAAACACCATATATTTT. It translates to CASSLRMGSSGNTIYF. Full variable domain (CDR3 extended with the reference TRBV11-2 and TRBJ1-3 proteins): EAGVAQSPRYKIIEKRQSVAFWCNPISGHATLYWYQQILGQGPKLLIQFQNNGVVDDSQLPKDRFSAERLKGVDSTLKIQPAKLEDSAVYLCASSLRMGSSGNTIYFGEGSWLTVV.